What follows is one TCR beta chain and its context. Its antigen remains unknown. Extraction yielded at least 5.5 micrograms of total RNA per sample. The CDR3 has 15 amino acids. Trimming took off 0 bases at V and 13 bases at J, with 19 bases between the two ends. CDR1 and CDR2 (germline): LGHDT, YNNKEL (reference sequence). These data belong to a study of blood T cells in healthy people across ages. A second 7 to 11 cycle PCR used barcoded and J-beta primers. In TCRdb, the 5' RACE reads were re-called with MiXCR into one record per CDR3 protein. The sample includes 650,000 to 1,000,000 distinct CDR3 sequences, around 34% of them seen just once. Points from the study as a whole: Long-lived donors exceeded aged donors in naive CD4+ cells and diversity.

The sample comprised blood. The chain links TRBV3-1 to TRBJ2-1; no clear D. This sequence originates from a man younger than 30 in good health. CDR3 DNA: TGTGCCAGCAGCCAAGATTTGGTCGATCAAGAGACCCAGTTCTTC. It is translated as CASSQDLVDQETQFF.